The following is a T cell receptor (beta chain) sequence with its context. Patients of the Seattle cohort, enrolled during active infection, were followed longitudinally. Germline values: CDR1 SGHTA, CDR2 FQGNSA. This CDR3 is built from 12 residues. Trimming took 3 bases from V and 7 from J, leaving 7 bases between them. This sample was taken from a study of blood T cell repertoires in COVID-19. In the study overall: COVID-19 samples from acute and convalescent phases originated in the United States, Italy and Spain.

Here immunoSEQ multiplex PCR was the method, and the copy in TCRdb shows in-frame clones only, minus some. The data contain 200,000 or so clones, 70% to 90% of them singletons. The specimen sequenced was peripheral blood. The TCR comes from a man between 25 and 39 years old with COVID-19, enrolled during active disease. This sequence joins TRBV7-2 and TRBJ1-5; D unresolved. CDR3 sequence reads: CASSLEWQPQHF. The CDR3 nucleotides read TGTGCCAGCAGCTTGGAGTGGCAGCCCCAGCATTTT.